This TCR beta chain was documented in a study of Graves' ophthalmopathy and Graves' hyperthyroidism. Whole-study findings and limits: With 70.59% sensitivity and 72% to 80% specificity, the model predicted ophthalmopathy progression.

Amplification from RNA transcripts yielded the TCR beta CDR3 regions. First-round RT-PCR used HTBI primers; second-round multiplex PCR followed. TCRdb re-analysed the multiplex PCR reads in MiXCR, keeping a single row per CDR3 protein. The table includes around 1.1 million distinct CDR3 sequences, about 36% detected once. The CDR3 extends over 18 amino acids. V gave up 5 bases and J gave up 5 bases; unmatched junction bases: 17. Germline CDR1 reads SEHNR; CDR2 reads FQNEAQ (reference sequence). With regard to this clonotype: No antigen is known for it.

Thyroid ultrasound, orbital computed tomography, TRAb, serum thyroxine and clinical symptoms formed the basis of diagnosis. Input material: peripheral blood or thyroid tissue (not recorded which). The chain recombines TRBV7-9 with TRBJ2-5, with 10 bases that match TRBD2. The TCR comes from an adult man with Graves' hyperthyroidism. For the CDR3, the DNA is TGTGCCAGCAGCCCGCCGCTAGCGGGGGATTTTACTGGGGAGACCCAGTACTTC. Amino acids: CASSPPLAGDFTGETQYF.